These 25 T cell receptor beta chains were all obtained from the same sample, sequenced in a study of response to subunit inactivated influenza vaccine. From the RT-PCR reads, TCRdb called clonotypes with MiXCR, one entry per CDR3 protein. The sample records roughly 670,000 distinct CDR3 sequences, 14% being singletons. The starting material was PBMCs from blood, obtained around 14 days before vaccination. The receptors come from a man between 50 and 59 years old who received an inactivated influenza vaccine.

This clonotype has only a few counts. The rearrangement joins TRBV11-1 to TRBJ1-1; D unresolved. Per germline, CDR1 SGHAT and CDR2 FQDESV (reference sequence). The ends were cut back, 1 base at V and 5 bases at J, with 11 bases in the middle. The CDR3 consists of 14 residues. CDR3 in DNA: TGTGCCAGCAGCTTAGAGGCGGGGTTGACTGAAGCTTTCTTT. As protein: CASSLEAGLTEAFF.

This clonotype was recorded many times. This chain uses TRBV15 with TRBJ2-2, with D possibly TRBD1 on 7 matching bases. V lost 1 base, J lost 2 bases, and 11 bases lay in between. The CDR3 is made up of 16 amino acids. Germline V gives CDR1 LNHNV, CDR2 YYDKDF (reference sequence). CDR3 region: CATSRATGTNTGELFF. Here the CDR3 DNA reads TGTGCCACCAGCAGAGCGACAGGGACTAACACCGGGGAGCTGTTTTTT.

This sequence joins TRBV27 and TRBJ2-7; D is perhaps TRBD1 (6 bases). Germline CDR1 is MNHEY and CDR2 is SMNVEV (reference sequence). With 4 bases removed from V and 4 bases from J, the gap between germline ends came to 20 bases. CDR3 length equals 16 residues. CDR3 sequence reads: CASSWNRASATYEQYF. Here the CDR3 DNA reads TGTGCCAGCAGTTGGAACAGGGCCTCGGCAACATACGAGCAGTACTTC.

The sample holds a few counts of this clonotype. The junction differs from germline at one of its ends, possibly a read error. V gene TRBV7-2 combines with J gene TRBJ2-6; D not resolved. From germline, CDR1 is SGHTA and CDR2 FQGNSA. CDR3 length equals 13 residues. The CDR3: CASSLDSSGAASF. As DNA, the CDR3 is TGTGCCAGCAGCTTAGACAGTTCTGGTGCGGCCTCTTTC.

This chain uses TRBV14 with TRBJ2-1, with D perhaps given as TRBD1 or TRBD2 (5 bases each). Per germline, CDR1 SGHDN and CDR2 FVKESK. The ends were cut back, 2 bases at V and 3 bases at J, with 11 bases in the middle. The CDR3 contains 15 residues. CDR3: CASSQLLGDYNEQFF. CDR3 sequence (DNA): TGTGCCAGCAGCCAATTACTAGGGGACTACAATGAGCAGTTCTTC.

The CDR3 spells CATRGGPDTQYF. CDR3 bases: TGTGCCACCAGGGGGGGTCCAGATACGCAGTATTTT. This chain uses TRBV15 with TRBJ2-3, with TRBD2 as a possible D gene (6 bases). Looked up from germline, CDR1 is LNHNV and CDR2 is YYDKDF (reference sequence). This CDR3 is 12 amino acids long. Between the trimmed V and J ends, which lost 6 bases and 4 bases, there was a span of 8 bases.

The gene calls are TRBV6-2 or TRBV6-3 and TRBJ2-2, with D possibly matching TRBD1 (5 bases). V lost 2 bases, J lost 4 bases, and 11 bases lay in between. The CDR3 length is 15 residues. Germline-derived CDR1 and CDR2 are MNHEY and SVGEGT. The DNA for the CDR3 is TGTGCCAGCAGTTACCTGGTTCAGGGCACCGGGGAGCTGTTTTTT. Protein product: CASSYLVQGTGELFF.

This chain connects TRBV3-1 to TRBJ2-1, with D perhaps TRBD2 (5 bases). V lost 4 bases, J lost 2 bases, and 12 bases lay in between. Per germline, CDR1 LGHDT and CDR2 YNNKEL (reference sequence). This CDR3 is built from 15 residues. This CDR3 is CASSPDYGAYNEQFF. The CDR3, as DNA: TGTGCCAGCAGCCCAGACTATGGGGCCTACAATGAGCAGTTCTTC.

In nucleotides, the CDR3 is TGCGCCAGCAGCCAAGAGATTACAGGGGCAACAGAGGTCCCCTACGAGCAGTACTTC. Protein product: CASSQEITGATEVPYEQYF. The chain recombines TRBV4-3 with TRBJ2-7, with 7 nucleotides matching TRBD1. V lost 0 bases, J lost 2 bases, and 16 bases stayed unmatched. The CDR3 is 19 residues long. From germline, CDR1 is LGHNA and CDR2 YSLEER.

CDR3 region: CSAQDGQGYGYTF. The CDR3 DNA follows: TGCAGTGCCCAAGACGGCCAGGGCTATGGCTACACCTTC. J is TRBJ1-2 and V is TRBV20-1, with D perhaps TRBD1 (5 bases). V was trimmed by 6 bases and J by 4 bases, leaving 15 bases between them. The V gene's germline CDR1 is DFQATT and CDR2 SNEGSKA (reference sequence). The CDR3 is 13 amino acids.

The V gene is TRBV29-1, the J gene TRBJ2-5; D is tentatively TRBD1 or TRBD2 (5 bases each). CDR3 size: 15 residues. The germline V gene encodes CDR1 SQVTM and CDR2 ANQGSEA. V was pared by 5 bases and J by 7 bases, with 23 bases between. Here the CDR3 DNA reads TGCAGCGTTTTGAGCTGGCTCCGTCCTGGGGGGACCCAGTACTTC. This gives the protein CSVLSWLRPGGTQYF. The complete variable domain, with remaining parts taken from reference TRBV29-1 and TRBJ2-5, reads SAVISQKPSRDICQRGTSLTIQCQVDSQVTMMFWYRQQPGQSLTLIATANQGSEATYESGFVIDKFPISRPNLTFSTLTVSNMSPEDSSIYLCSVLSWLRPGGTQYFGPGTRLLVL.

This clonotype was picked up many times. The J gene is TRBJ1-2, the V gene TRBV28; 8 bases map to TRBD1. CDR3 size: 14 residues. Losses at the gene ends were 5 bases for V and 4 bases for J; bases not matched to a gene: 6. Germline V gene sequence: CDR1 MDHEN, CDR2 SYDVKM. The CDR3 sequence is CASSPDRGGYGYTF. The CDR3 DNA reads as TGTGCCAGCAGTCCCGACAGGGGAGGCTATGGCTACACCTTC.

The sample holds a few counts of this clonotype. CDR3 protein: CASSLRVAGEGDEQFF. The CDR3 DNA sequence: TGTGCCAGCAGTTTAAGGGTAGCGGGAGAGGGGGATGAGCAGTTCTTC. This sequence joins TRBV28 and TRBJ2-1; 9 positions match TRBD2. Germline V lookup: CDR1 MDHEN, CDR2 SYDVKM. Germline trimming cut 2 bases from V and 8 bases from J; bases unmatched to any gene: 10. This CDR3 comprises 16 residues.

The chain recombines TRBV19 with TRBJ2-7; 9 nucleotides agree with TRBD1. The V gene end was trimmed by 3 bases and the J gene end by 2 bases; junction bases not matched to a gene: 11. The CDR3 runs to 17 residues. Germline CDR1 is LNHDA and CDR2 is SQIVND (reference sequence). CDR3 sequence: CASSISFGQGPAYEQYF. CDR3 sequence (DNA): TGTGCCAGTAGTATTAGTTTCGGACAGGGGCCCGCCTACGAGCAGTACTTC.

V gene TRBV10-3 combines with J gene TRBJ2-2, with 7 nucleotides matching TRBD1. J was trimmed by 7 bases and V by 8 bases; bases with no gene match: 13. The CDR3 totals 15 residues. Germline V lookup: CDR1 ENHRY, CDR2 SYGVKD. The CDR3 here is CAIREIDRVGGELFF. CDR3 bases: TGTGCCATCCGAGAAATAGACAGGGTCGGCGGGGAGCTGTTTTTT.

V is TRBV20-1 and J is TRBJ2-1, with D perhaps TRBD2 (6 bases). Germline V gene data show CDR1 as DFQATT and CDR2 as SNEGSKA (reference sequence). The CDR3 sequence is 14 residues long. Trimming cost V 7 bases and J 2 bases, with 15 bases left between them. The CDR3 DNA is TGCAGTGGCCCCGGGACTGCCGCCTACAATGAGCAGTTCTTC. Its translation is CSGPGTAAYNEQFF.

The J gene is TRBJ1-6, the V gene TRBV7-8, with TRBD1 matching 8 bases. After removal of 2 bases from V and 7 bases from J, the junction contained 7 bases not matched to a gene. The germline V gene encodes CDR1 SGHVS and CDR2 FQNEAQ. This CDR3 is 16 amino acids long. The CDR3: CASSLIQGDINSPLHF. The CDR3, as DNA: TGTGCCAGCAGCTTAATACAGGGGGACATAAATTCACCCCTCCACTTT.

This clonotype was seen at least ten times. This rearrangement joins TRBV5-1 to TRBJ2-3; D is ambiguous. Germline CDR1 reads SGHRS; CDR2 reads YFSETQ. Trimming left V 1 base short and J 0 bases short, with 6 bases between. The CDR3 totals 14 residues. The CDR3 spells CASSLRSSTDTQYF. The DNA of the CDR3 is TGCGCCAGCAGCTTGCGATCTAGCACAGATACGCAGTATTTT.

DNA of the CDR3: TGCGCCAGCAGCTTACCCGGGACAGGGGAAGAGACCCAGTACTTC. It yields the protein CASSLPGTGEETQYF. The chain recombines TRBV5-1 with TRBJ2-5, with TRBD1 matching 10 bases. Germline V CDR1 and CDR2: SGHRS, YFSETQ. Trimming took 2 bases from V and 3 from J; bases not matched to a gene: 4. The CDR3 spans 15 residues.

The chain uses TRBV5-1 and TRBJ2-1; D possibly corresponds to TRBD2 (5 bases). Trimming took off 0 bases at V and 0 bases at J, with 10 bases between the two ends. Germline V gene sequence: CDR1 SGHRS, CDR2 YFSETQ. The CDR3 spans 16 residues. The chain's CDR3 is CASSLVAMSSYNEQFF. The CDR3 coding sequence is TGCGCCAGCAGCTTGGTAGCGATGAGCTCCTACAATGAGCAGTTCTTC.

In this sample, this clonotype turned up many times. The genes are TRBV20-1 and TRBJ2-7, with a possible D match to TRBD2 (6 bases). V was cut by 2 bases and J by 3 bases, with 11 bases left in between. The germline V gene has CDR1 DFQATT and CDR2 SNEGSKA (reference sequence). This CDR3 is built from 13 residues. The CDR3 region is CSARRAGYYEQYF. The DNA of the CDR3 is TGCAGTGCTAGAAGAGCGGGCTACTACGAGCAGTACTTC.

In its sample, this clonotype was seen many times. DNA for the CDR3: TGTGCCAGCTCACCGGGCGGGGTCAAAAACATTCAGTACTTC. This translates into CASSPGGVKNIQYF. The chain combines TRBV18 with TRBJ2-4; possible D gene TRBD2, 6 bases. Germline values: CDR1 KGHSH, CDR2 LQKENI. This CDR3 contains 14 residues. V lost 3 bases and J lost 3, with 9 bases in between.

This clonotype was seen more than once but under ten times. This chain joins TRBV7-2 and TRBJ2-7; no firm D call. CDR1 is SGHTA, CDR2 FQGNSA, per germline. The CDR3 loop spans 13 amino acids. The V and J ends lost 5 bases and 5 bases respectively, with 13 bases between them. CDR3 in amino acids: CASSLRLEDEQYF. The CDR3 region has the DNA TGTGCCAGCAGCCTAAGGCTCGAGGACGAGCAGTACTTC.

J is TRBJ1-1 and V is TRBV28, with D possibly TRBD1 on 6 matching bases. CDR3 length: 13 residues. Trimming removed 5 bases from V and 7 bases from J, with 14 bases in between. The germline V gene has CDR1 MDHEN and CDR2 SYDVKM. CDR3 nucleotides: TGTGCCAGCAGTACCCCGGCACAGGGTGAAGCTTTCTTT. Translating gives CASSTPAQGEAFF.

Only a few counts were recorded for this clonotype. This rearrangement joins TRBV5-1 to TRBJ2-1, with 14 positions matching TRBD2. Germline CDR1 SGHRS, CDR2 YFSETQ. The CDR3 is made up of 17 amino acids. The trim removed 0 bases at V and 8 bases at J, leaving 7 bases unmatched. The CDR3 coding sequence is TGCGCCAGCAGCTTGGGACTAGCGGGAGGGCCTTTTTATGAGCAGTTCTTC. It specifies CASSLGLAGGPFYEQFF.